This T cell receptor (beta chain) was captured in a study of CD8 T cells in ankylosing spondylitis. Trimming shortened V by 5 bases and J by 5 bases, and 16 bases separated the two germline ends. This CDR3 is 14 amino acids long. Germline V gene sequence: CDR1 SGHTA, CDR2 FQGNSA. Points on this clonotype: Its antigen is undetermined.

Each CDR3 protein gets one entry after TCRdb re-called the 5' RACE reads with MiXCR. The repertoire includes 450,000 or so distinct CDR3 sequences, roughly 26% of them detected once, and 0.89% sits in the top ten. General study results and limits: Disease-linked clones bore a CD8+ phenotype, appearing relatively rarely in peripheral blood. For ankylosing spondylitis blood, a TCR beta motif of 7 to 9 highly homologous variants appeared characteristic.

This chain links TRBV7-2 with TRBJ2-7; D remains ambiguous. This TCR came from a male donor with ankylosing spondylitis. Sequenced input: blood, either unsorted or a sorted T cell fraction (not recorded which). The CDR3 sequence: CASSPLGLVDEQYF. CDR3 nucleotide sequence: TGTGCCAGCAGCCCGCTAGGGCTAGTGGACGAGCAGTACTTC.